This TCR beta chain was sequenced for a study of blood T cell repertoires in COVID-19. Whole-study context: Material from acute and convalescent COVID-19 was sourced from the United States, Italy and Spain.

The CDR3 sequence is 15 residues long. The germline CDR1 and CDR2 sequences are MNHEY and SVGEGT. The V end lost 4 bases, the J end lost 0 bases, and 13 bases lay between the germline ends. The method was immunoSEQ multiplex PCR; TCRdb's version includes in-frame clones alone and lacks a portion of them. The repertoire holds around 190,000 clones, with 89% as singletons. The genes are TRBV6-2 or TRBV6-3 and TRBJ2-7, with D possibly TRBD2 on 7 matching bases. The sample consisted of peripheral blood. The sequence was obtained from a man aged 18 to 30 who had recovered from COVID-19. The CDR3 DNA is TGTGCCAGCAGTTTCACAGGGAGGGCCTCCTACGAGCAGTACTTC. It specifies CASSFTGRASYEQYF.